Listed here is a single T cell receptor (beta chain). Its cognate antigen is unknown. This specimen comes from a study of memory CD4+ T cells and cytomegalovirus serostatus. Original analysis: After removing out-of-frame reads, 2 million to 2.5 million distinct TCRbeta sequences remained. Generated by immunoSEQ multiplex PCR, the TCRdb table keeps only in-frame clones and is missing some. The V and J calls and the clone size are those of that table, but D and trimming were determined from the DNA. Among fewer than 40,000 clones, roughly 78% were seen once, and the ten largest hold approximately 5%. The CDR3 contains 15 residues. Germline CDR1 is LGHNA and CDR2 is YSLEER. Between the trimmed V and J ends, which lost 3 bases and 2 bases, there was a span of 11 bases. Study-wide findings and caveats: Median bootstrapped AUC for CMV status was roughly 0.95 originally, less than 0.92 US-trained.

Single viable CD3+CD4+CD8-CD45RO+ cells were sorted as the memory CD4+ T cells. V and J are TRBV4-3 and TRBJ1-3; D ambiguous. Sequenced material: memory CD4+ T cells from blood. This sequence originates from an adult in good health and CMV-seropositive. CDR3: CASSQRTGTGNTIYF. DNA of the CDR3: TGCGCCAGCAGCCAGCGGACCGGGACTGGAAACACCATATATTTT.